This T cell receptor beta chain comes out of a study of T cell changes during pregnancy in multiple sclerosis. The protocol was immunoSEQ multiplex PCR, while the TCRdb copy is restricted to in-frame clones and leaves out a portion. Of around 38,000 clones in the sample, roughly 89% were seen once. This CDR3 is built from 15 residues. V gave up 5 bases and J gave up 9 bases; unmatched junction bases: 6. CDR1 is SGHTA, CDR2 FQGTGA, per germline. This chain uses TRBV7-3 with TRBJ2-1, with 14 bases fitting TRBD2. The sequence was collected from a female donor with multiple sclerosis, enrolled in a pregnancy study. Sequencing was performed on CD8+ T cells from peripheral blood mononuclear cells, taken in the second trimester of pregnancy. CDR3 sequence reads: CASSETSGGAPEQFF. The CDR3 DNA follows: TGTGCCAGCAGCGAGACTAGCGGGGGGGCCCCTGAGCAGTTCTTC.